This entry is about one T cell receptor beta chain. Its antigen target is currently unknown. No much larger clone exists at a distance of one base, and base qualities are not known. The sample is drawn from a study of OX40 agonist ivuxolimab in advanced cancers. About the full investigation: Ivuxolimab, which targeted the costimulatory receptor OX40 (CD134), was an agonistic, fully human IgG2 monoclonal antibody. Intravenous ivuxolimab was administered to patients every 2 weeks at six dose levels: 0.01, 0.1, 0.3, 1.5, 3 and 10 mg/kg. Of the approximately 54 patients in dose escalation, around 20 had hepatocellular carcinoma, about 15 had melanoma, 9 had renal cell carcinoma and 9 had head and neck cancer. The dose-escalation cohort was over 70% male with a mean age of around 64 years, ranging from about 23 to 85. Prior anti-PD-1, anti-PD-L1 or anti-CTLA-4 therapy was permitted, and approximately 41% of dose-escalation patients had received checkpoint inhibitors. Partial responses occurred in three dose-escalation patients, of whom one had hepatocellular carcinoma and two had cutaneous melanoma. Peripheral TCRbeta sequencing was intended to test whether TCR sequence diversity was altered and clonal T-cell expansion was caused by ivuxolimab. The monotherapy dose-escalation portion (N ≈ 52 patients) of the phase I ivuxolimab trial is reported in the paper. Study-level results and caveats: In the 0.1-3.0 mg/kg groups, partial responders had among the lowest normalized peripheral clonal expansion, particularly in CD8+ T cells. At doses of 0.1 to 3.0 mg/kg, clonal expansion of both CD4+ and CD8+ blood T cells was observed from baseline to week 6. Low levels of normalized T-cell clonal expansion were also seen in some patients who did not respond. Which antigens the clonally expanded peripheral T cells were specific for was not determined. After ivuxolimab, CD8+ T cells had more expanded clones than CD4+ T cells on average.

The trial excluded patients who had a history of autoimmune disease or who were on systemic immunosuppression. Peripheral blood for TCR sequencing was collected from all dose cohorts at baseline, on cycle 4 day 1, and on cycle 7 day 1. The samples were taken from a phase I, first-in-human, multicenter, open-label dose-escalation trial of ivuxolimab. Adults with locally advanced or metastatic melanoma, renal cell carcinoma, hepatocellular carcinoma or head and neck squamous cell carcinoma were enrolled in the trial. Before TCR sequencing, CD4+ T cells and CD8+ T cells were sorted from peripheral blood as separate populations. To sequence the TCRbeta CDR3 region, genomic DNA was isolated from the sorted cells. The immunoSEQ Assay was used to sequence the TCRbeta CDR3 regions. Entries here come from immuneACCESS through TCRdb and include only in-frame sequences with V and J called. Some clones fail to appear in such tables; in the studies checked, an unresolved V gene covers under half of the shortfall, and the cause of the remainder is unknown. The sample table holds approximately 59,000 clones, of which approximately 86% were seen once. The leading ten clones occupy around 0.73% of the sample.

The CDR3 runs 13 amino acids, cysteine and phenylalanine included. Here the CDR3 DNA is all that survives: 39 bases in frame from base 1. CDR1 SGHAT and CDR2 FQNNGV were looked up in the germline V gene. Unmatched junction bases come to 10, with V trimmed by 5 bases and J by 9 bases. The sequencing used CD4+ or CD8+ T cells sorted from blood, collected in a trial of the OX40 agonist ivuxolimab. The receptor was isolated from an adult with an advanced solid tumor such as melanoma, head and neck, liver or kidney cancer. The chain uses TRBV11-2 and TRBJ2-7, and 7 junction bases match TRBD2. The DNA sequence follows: TGTGCCAGCAGCCCATCCCTGCGGGAGTTGCAGTACTTC. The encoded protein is CASSPSLRELQYF.